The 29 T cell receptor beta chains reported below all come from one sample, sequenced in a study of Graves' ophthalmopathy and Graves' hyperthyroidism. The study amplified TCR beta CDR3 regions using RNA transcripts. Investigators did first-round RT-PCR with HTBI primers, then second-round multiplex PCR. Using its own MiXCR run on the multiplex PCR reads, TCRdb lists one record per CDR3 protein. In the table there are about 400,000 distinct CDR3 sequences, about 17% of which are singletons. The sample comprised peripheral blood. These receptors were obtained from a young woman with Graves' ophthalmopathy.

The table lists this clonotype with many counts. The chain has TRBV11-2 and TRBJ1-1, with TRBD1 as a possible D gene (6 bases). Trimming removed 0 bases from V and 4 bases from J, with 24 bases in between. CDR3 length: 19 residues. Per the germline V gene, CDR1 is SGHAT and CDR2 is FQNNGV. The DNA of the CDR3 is TGTGCCAGCAGCTTAGATACAATTTGGCGGGGGGCTTCGGTCACTGAAGCTTTCTTT. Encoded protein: CASSLDTIWRGASVTEAFF.

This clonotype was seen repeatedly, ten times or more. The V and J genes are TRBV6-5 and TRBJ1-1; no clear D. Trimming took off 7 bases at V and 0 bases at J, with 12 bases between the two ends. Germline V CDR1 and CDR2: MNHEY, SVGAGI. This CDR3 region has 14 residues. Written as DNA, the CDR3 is TGTGCCAGCACAGAGATTTTCCTGAACACTGAAGCTTTCTTT. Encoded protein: CASTEIFLNTEAFF.

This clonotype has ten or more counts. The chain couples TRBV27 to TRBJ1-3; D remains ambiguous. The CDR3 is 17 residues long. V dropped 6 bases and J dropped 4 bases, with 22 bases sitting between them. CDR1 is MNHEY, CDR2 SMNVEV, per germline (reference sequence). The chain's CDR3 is CASSPKASRVGGNTIYF. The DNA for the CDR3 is TGTGCCAGCAGCCCAAAGGCTAGCCGAGTCGGAGGAAACACCATATATTTT.

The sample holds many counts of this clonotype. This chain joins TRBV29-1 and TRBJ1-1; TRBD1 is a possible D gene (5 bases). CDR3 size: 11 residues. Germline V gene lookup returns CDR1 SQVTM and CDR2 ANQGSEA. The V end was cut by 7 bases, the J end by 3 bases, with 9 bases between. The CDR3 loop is CSAWDYTEAFF. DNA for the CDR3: TGCAGCGCTTGGGACTACACTGAAGCTTTCTTT.

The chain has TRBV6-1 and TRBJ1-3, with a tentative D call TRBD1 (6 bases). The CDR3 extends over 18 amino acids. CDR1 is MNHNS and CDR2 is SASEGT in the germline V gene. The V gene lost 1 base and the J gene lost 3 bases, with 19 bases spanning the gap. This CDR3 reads CASSEVRGLLYHGNTIYF. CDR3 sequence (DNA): TGTGCCAGCAGTGAAGTCAGGGGCTTACTCTATCATGGAAACACCATATATTTT.

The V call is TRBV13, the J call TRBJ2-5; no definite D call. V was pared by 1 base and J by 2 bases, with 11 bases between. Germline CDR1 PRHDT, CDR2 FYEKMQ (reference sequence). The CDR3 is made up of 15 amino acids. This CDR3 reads CASSLVTELQETQYF. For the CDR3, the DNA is TGTGCCAGCAGCTTAGTGACCGAACTTCAAGAGACCCAGTACTTC.

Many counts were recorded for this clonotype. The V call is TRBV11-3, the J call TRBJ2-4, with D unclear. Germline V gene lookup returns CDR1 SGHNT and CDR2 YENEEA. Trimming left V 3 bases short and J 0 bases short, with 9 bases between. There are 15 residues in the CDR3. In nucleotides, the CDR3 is TGTGCCAGCAGCTTCCACAGCCCAGCCAAAAACATTCAGTACTTC. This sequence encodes CASSFHSPAKNIQYF.

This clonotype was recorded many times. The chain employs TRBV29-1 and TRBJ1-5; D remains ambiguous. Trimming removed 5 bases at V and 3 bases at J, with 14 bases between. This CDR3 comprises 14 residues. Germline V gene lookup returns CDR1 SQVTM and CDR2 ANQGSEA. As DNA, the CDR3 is TGCAGCGTTTCCCTGGACGGGTTCAATCAGCCCCAGCATTTT. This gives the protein CSVSLDGFNQPQHF.

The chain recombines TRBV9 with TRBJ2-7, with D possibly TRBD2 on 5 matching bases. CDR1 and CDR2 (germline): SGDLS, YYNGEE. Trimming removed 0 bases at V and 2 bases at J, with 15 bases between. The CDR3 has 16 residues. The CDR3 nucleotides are TGTGCCAGCAGCGTAGCCCAGACCCCCGGGGCCTACGAGCAGTACTTC. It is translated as CASSVAQTPGAYEQYF.

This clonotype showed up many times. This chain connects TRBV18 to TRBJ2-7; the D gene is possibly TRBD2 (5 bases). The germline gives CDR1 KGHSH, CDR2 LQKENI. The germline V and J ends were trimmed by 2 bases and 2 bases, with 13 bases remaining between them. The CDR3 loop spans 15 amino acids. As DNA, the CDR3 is TGTGCCAGCTCACCAATAGCGCGCGACGCCTACGAGCAGTACTTC. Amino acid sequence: CASSPIARDAYEQYF.

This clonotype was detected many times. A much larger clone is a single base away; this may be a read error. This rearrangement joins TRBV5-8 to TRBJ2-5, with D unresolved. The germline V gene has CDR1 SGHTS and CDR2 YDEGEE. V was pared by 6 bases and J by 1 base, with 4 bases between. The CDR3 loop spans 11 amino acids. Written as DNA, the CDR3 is TGTGCCAGCAACCTCCAAGAGACCCAGTACTTC. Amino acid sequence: CASNLQETQYF.

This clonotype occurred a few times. For the CDR3, the DNA is TGCGCCAGCAGCTTGGATCCAGCGGGAGGACAAGAGACCCAGTACTTC. Translated: CASSLDPAGGQETQYF. The chain recombines TRBV5-1 with TRBJ2-5; 9 nucleotides match TRBD2. In germline, CDR1 is SGHRS, CDR2 YFSETQ. The trim removed 0 bases at V and 2 bases at J, leaving 5 bases unmatched. The CDR3 totals 16 residues. The full variable domain, with the rest looked up from reference TRBV5-1 and TRBJ2-5, is KAGVTQTPRYLIKTRGQQVTLSCSPISGHRSVSWYQQTPGQGLQFLFEYFSETQRNKGNFPGRFSGRQFSNSRSEMNVSTLELGDSALYLCASSLDPAGGQETQYFGPGTRLLVL.

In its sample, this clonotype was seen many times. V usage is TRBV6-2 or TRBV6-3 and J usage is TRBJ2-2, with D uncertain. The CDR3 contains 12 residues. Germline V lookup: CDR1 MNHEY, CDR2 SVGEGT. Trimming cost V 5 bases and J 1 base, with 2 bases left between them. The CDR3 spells CASSENTGELFF. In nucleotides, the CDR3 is TGTGCCAGCAGTGAGAACACCGGGGAGCTGTTTTTT.

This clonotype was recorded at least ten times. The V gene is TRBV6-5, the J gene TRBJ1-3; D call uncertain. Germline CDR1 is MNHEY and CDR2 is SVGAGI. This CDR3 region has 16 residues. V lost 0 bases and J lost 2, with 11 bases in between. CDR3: CASSYSSLVAGNTIYF. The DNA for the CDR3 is TGTGCCAGCAGTTACTCCTCCCTGGTGGCTGGAAACACCATATATTTT.

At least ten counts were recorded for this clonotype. The CDR3 DNA follows: TGTGCCAGCAGTCCCCCGGGCAGGTGGCAAGAGACCCAGTACTTC. It yields the protein CASSPPGRWQETQYF. This chain joins TRBV28 and TRBJ2-5, with D uncertain. This CDR3 spans 15 amino acids. Trimming removed 5 bases at V and 2 bases at J, with 15 bases between. Germline CDR1 and CDR2: MDHEN and SYDVKM.

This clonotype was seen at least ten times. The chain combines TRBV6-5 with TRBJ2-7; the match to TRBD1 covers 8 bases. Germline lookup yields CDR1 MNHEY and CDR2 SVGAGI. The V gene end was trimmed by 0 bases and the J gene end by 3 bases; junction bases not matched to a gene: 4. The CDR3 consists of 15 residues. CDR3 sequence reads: CASSYSDRVYYEQYF. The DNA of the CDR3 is TGTGCCAGCAGTTACTCGGACAGGGTCTACTACGAGCAGTACTTC.

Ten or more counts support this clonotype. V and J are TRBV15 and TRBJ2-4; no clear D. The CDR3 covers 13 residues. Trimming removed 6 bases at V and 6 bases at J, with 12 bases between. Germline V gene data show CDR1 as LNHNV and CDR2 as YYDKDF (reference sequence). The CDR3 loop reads CATSALVGNIQYF. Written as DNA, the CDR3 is TGTGCCACCAGTGCTTTGGTGGGAAACATTCAGTACTTC. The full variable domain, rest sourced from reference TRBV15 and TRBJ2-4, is DAMVIQNPRYQVTQFGKPVTLSCSQTLNHNVMYWYQQKSSQAPKLLFHYYDKDFNNEADTPDNFQSRRPNTSFCFLDIRSPGLGDTAMYLCATSALVGNIQYFGAGTRLSVL.

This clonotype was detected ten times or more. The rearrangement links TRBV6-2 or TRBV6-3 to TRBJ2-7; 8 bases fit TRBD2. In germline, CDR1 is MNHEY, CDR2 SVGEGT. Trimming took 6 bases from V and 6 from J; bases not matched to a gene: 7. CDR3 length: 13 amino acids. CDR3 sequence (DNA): TGTGCCAGCAGCAGAAGCGGGAGTCCCGAGCAGTACTTC. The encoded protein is CASSRSGSPEQYF.

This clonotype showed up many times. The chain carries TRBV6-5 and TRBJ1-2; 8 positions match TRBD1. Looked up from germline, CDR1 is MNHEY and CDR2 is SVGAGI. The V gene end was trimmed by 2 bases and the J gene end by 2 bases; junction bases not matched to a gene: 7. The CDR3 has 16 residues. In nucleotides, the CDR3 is TGTGCCAGCAGTTACAGCAGGGGGCGACTCAACTATGGCTACACCTTC. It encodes CASSYSRGRLNYGYTF.

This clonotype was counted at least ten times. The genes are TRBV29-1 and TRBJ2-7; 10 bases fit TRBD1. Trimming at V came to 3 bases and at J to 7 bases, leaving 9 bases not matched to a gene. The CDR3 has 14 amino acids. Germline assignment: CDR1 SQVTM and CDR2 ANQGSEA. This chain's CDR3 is CSVEGGQGPREQYF. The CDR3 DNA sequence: TGCAGCGTTGAGGGGGGACAGGGGCCCAGGGAGCAGTACTTC.

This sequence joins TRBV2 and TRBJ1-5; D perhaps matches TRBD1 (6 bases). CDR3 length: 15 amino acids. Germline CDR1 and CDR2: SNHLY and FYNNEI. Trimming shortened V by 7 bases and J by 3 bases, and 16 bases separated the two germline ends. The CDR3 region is CASTDRDTDNQPQHF. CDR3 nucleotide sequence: TGTGCCAGCACCGACCGGGACACCGACAATCAGCCCCAGCATTTT. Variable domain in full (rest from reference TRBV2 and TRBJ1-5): EPEVTQTPSHQVTQMGQEVILRCVPISNHLYFYWYRQILGQKVEFLVSFYNNEISEKSEIFDDQFSVERPDGSNFTLKIRSTKLEDSAMYFCASTDRDTDNQPQHFGDGTRLSIL.

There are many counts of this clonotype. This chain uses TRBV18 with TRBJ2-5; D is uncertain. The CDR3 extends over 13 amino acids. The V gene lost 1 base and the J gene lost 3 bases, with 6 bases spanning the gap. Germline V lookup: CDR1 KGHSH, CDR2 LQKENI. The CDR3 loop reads CASSPRAEETQYF. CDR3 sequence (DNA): TGTGCCAGCTCACCACGGGCAGAAGAGACCCAGTACTTC.

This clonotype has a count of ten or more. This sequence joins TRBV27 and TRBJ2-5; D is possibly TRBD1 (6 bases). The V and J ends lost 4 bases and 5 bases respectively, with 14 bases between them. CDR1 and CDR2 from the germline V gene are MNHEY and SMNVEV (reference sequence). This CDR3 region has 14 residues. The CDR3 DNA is TGTGCCAGCAGTTCAACAGGGAGTTGGGAGACCCAGTACTTC. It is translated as CASSSTGSWETQYF.

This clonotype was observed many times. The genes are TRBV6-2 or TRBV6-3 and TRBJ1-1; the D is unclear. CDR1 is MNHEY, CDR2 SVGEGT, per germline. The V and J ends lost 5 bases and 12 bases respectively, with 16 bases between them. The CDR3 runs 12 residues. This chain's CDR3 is CASSRRFREPFF. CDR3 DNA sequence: TGTGCCAGCAGTCGGAGATTTAGGGAACCTTTCTTT.

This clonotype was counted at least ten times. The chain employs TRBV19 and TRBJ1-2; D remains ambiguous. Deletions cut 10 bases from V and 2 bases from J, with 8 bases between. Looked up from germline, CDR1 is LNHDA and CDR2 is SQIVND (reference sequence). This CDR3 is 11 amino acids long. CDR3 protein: CATSRNYGYTF. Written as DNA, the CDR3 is TGTGCCACTTCAAGAAACTATGGCTACACCTTC.

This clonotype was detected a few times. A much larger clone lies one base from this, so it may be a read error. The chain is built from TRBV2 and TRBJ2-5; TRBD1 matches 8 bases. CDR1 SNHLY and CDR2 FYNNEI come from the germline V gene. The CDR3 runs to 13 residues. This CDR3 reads CASSRQGQEAQYF. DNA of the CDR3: TGTGCCAGCAGCCGACAGGGGCAAGAGGCCCAGTACTTC.

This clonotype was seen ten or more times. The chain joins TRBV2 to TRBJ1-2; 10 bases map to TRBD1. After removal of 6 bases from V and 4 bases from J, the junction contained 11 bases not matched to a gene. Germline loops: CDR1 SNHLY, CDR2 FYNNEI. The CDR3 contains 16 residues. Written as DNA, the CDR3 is TGTGCCAGCAGCTCATCAACCCGGACAGGGGGCTATGGCTACACCTTC. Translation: CASSSSTRTGGYGYTF. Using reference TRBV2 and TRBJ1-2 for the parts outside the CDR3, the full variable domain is EPEVTQTPSHQVTQMGQEVILRCVPISNHLYFYWYRQILGQKVEFLVSFYNNEISEKSEIFDDQFSVERPDGSNFTLKIRSTKLEDSAMYFCASSSSTRTGGYGYTFGSGTRLTVV.

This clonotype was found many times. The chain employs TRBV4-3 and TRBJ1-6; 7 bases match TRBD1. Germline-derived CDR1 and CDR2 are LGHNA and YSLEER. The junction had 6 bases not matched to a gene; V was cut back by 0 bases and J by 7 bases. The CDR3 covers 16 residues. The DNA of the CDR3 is TGCGCCAGCAGCCAAGATCAGGGGGGTAGGAATTCACCCCTCCACTTT. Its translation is CASSQDQGGRNSPLHF.

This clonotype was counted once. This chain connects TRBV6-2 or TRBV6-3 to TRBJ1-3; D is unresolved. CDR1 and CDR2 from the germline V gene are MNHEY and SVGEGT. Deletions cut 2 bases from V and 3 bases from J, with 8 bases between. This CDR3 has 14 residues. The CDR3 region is CASSYMGDGNTIYF. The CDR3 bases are TGTGCCAGCAGTTACATGGGAGATGGAAACACCATATATTTT.